The next 19 T cell receptor beta chains were all read from a single sample in a study of T cells in women clearing cervical HPV infection. Clones were sequenced by immunoSEQ multiplex PCR, and TCRdb holds only the in-frame ones, with some missing. The table lists more than 25,000 clones. Material for sequencing was blood buffy coat. Source of these receptors: a woman between 18 and 69 years old with a cervical HPV16 infection that either progressed to CIN3+ or cleared (not recorded which).

Concerning this clone: The read stops 3 residues short of the end of the CDR3; the missing end is completed from the germline J gene. V usage is TRBV2 and J usage is TRBJ1-2, with 9 bases fitting TRBD1. Germline lookup yields CDR1 SNHLY and CDR2 FYNNEI. This CDR3 has 14 residues. V shed 7 bases and J 4 bases; nucleotides not matched to a gene: 7. The CDR3 spells CASNTGGPGYGYTF. The part of the CDR3 DNA that was read is TGTGCCAGCAACACAGGGGGCCCCGGCTATGGC.

Worth noting for this clone: Sequencing ends 3 residues short of the CDR3 end; the germline J gene provides the rest. The chain employs TRBV29-1 and TRBJ2-1, with 7 bases that match TRBD1. The CDR3 extends over 15 amino acids. V gave up 0 bases and J gave up 6 bases; unmatched junction bases: 8. The germline CDR1 and CDR2 sequences are SQVTM and ANQGSEA. The CDR3 region is CSVEETGFLGNEQFF. The DNA read from the CDR3 is TGCAGCGTTGAAGAGACAGGGTTTCTTGGCAATGAG.

Measured by frequency, this clone is medium-sized. The read ends 3 residues early relative to the CDR3; the germline J gene fills the gap. The chain recombines TRBV19 with TRBJ2-7; 8 positions agree with TRBD1. Germline loops: CDR1 LNHDA, CDR2 SQIVND (reference sequence). V trimming: 3 bases; J trimming: 4 bases; junction bases outside the gene matches: 5. This CDR3 has 14 residues. Incomplete CDR3 DNA: TGTGCCAGTAGTATCAACACAGGGGGGTACGAG. Its translation is CASSINTGGYE. The whole CDR3 reads CASSINTGGYEQYF.

On this clone itself: The CDR3 extends 3 residues past the end of the read, so its final part is completed from the germline J gene. The chain employs TRBV2 and TRBJ2-3; TRBD2 matches 7 bases. The germline V gene encodes CDR1 SNHLY and CDR2 FYNNEI. CDR3 length equals 15 residues. The CDR3: CASTLSSGSRETQYF. CDR3 DNA (partial): TGTGCCAGCACCCTTTCTAGCGGATCAAGGGAGACG.

Turning to this clone: From the germline J gene comes the end of the CDR3, since the read stops 3 residues before it. The rearrangement joins TRBV7-9 to TRBJ2-7; D perhaps matches TRBD1 (6 bases). CDR3 length: 15 amino acids. With 2 bases removed from V and 6 bases from J, the gap between germline ends came to 17 bases. Per the germline V gene, CDR1 is SEHNR and CDR2 is FQNEAQ (reference sequence). Partial CDR3 DNA: TGTGCCAGCAGCTTAATCGGTAAACAGGGCACCGAG. Protein product: CASSLIGKQGTE. In full, the CDR3 reads CASSLIGKQGTEQYF. Variable domain in full (rest from reference TRBV7-9 and TRBJ2-7): DTGVSQNPRHKITKRGQNVTFRCDPISEHNRLYWYRQTLGQGPEFLTYFQNEAQLEKSRLLSDRFSAERPKGSFSTLEIQRTEQGDSAMYLCASSLIGKQGTEQYFGPGTRLTVT.

CDR3 DNA, as far as it was read: TGTGCCAGCTCACCCAGGAACGGGGTACAAGAGACA. Its translation is CASSPRNGVQET. The CDR3 as a whole reads CASSPRNGVQETAFF. The chain employs TRBV18 and TRBJ1-1; no reliable D call. The sequence runs out 3 residues before the end of the CDR3; the remainder is reconstructed from the germline J gene. This CDR3 contains 15 residues. The V gene's germline CDR1 is KGHSH and CDR2 LQKENI.

Comments on this clone: The sequence runs out 3 residues before the end of the CDR3; the remainder is reconstructed from the germline J gene. The chain uses TRBV20-1 and TRBJ1-1; possibly TRBD1 for D (6 bases). V was clipped by 6 bases and J by 5 bases, with 16 bases between them. CDR1 is DFQATT, CDR2 SNEGSKA, per germline (reference sequence). CDR3 length: 13 residues. The CDR3 region is CSAAPGTWTEAFF. The covered CDR3 bases are TGCAGTGCCGCCCCTGGGACATGGACTGAA.

In the case of this clone: The sequenced fragment ends 3 residues before the CDR3 boundary, so the rest is inferred from the germline J gene. The V and J genes are TRBV10-1 and TRBJ1-1; possibly TRBD1 for D (6 bases). This CDR3 is 12 amino acids long. The V end lost 6 bases, the J end lost 6 bases, and 11 bases lay between the germline ends. The germline V gene has CDR1 WNHNN and CDR2 SYGVQD (reference sequence). The part of the CDR3 DNA that was read is TGCGCCAGCAGCCCCTCAGGGGCTGAA. Translation gives CASSPSGAE. The complete CDR3 reads CASSPSGAEAFF.

Comments on this clone: Coverage ceases 3 residues before the CDR3 finishes, and the germline J gene fills in the end. J is TRBJ2-7 and V is TRBV30; a possible D gene is TRBD2 (6 bases). This CDR3 comprises 12 residues. From germline, CDR1 is GTSNPN and CDR2 SVGIG (reference sequence). V was shortened by 7 bases and J by 0 bases, with 10 bases between the two germline ends. This chain's CDR3 is CASGDSSYEQYF. CDR3 DNA (partial): TGTGCCTCGGGGGATAGCTCCTACGAG.

Concerning this clone itself: The CDR3 end falls 3 residues outside the read, so it is completed with the germline J gene. The chain is built from TRBV5-3 and TRBJ2-7, with D maybe TRBD1 (5 bases). TRBV5-3 is marked as an open reading frame, function uncertain. The CDR3 contains 12 residues. Trimming took off 6 bases at V and 2 bases at J, with 9 bases between the two ends. The DNA read from the CDR3 is TGTGCCAGAATGGGCAGGGCCTACGAG. It encodes CARMGRAYE. The entire CDR3 protein is CARMGRAYEQYF.

Turning to this clone: The read terminates 3 residues ahead of where the CDR3 ends, so the germline J gene completes it. The chain links TRBV19 to TRBJ2-3; the D gene is possibly TRBD1 (6 bases). V was pared by 3 bases and J by 0 bases, with 7 bases between. Per the germline V gene, CDR1 is LNHDA and CDR2 is SQIVND (reference sequence). This CDR3 spans 14 amino acids. CDR3 DNA, as far as it was read: TGTGCCAGTAGTATGGGGGCTAGCACAGATACG. Amino acid sequence: CASSMGASTDT. The entire CDR3 protein reads CASSMGASTDTQYF.

As regards this clone: With the read ending 3 residues before the CDR3 end, the germline J gene is used to fill in that end. The chain is built from TRBV12-3 or TRBV12-4 and TRBJ1-1; tentatively, D is TRBD1 (5 bases). Deletions cut 7 bases from V and 5 bases from J, with 23 bases between. This CDR3 is 16 amino acids long. The sequenced CDR3 bases are TGTGCCAGCACCAAGCACGGTTTCAGGGATAGAACTGAA. Translated: CASTKHGFRDRTE. The whole CDR3 protein is CASTKHGFRDRTEAFF.

As regards this clone: The read terminates 3 residues before the CDR3 end, so the remaining end is supplied by the germline J gene. This chain links TRBV7-9 with TRBJ2-3; TRBD2 aligns across 10 bases. CDR3 length equals 15 residues. With V trimmed by 5 bases and J by 5 bases, 7 bases remained unmatched. Germline-derived CDR1 and CDR2 are SEHNR and FQNEAQ (reference sequence). The CDR3 loop is CASSLSGGAQDTQYF. The sequenced CDR3 bases are TGTGCCAGCAGCCTGAGCGGGGGGGCCCAAGATACG.

With regard to this clone: The DNA ends 3 residues before the CDR3 does, and the rest of the CDR3 is filled in from the germline J gene. The chain couples TRBV4-1 to TRBJ1-1, with 7 bases that match TRBD1. In germline, CDR1 is MGHRA, CDR2 YSYEKL. The CDR3 is made up of 14 amino acids. The CDR3 loop reads CASSLPATGMKAFF. The CDR3 DNA, read in part, is TGCGCCAGCAGCCTTCCTGCGACAGGGATGAAA.

In regard to this clone: The CDR3 is cut off 3 residues early in the read; its end comes from the germline J gene. This chain joins TRBV7-3 and TRBJ1-6, with D possibly matching TRBD1 (5 bases). Trimming stripped 2 bases from V and 9 bases from J, with 8 bases between. This CDR3 region has 13 residues. Germline V gene lookup returns CDR1 SGHTA and CDR2 FQGTGA. Incomplete CDR3 DNA: TGTGCCAGCAGCTTATATCAGGGTTCACCC. Translating it yields CASSLYQGSP. The full CDR3 is CASSLYQGSPLHF.

Note on this clone: The read ends 3 residues before the CDR3 terminus; that terminus is restored from the germline J gene. Other DNA sequences in the sample encode the same CDR3. J is TRBJ1-3 and V is TRBV5-1, with D perhaps matching TRBD1 (6 bases). CDR3 length: 13 residues. Per germline, CDR1 SGHRS and CDR2 YFSETQ. The CDR3 loop is CASSEITGTTIYF. CDR3 DNA (partial): TGCGCCAGCAGCGAGATCACAGGGACCACG.

A remark on this clone: From the germline J gene comes the end of the CDR3, since the read stops 3 residues before it. This chain connects TRBV18 to TRBJ1-1, with D possibly matching TRBD1 (5 bases). Germline values: CDR1 KGHSH, CDR2 LQKENI. The CDR3 extends over 13 amino acids. This chain's CDR3 is CASSGAQTDTAFF. The sequenced part of the CDR3 DNA is TGTGCCAGCTCAGGGGCCCAAACAGATACG.

Remarks on this clone: The read gets to within 3 residues of the CDR3 end, and the germline J gene fills in the rest. This chain uses TRBV19 with TRBJ1-5; D remains unclear. V lost 3 bases and J 7 bases, leaving 10 bases between the germline ends. The CDR3 runs 13 residues. CDR1 is LNHDA and CDR2 is SQIVND in the germline V gene (reference sequence). CDR3 in amino acids: CASSMGPIQPQHF. The DNA read from the CDR3 is TGTGCCAGTAGTATGGGCCCGATACAGCCC.

The covered CDR3 bases are TGTGCCAGCAACCCAACAGGGAGGACTGAA. Translation: CASNPTGRTE. In full, the CDR3 is CASNPTGRTEAFF. The genes are TRBV2 and TRBJ1-1; a possible D gene is TRBD1 (6 bases). The CDR3 end falls 3 residues outside the read, so it is completed with the germline J gene. Germline V lookup: CDR1 SNHLY, CDR2 FYNNEI. CDR3 size: 13 residues. V lost 7 bases and J 5 bases, leaving 14 bases between the germline ends.